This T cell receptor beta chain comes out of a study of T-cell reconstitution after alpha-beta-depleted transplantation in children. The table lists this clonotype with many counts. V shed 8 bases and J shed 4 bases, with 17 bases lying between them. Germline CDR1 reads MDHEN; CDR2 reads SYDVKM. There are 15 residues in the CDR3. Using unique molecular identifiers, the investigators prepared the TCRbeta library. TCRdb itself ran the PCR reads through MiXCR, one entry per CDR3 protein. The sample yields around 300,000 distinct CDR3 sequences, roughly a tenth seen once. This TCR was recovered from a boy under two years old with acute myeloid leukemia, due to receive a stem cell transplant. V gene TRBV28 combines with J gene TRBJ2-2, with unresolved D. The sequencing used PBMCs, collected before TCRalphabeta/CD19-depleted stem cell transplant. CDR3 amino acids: CASSYDSLGTGELFF. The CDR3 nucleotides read TGTGCCAGCTCTTACGACTCCTTGGGCACCGGGGAGCTGTTTTTT.